This record looks at one T cell receptor (beta chain) sequence and its context. Its target is not known. V was pared by 4 bases and J by 2 bases, with 18 bases between. The CDR3 covers 16 residues. The germline CDR1 and CDR2 sequences are SGHRS and YFSETQ. Some clones are missing from TCRdb's copy, which holds only in-frame ones; the method was immunoSEQ multiplex PCR. The sample carries more than 150,000 clones, approximately 92% recorded once. The source of the sample is a study of T cell responses to AZD1222 COVID-19 vaccine. Broader study findings: Among those given AZD1222, only five to seven were seropositive at baseline. Donors were chiefly white British, with a greater number of females, and clonal diversity was perhaps underestimated.

Sequencing used peripheral blood, obtained on day 0 of AZD1222 vaccination. The receptor's source is an adult in good health. The V and J genes are TRBV5-1 and TRBJ2-5; TRBD2 might be the D (5 bases). CDR3 in amino acids: CASSLGKGTIQETQYF. CDR3 bases: TGCGCCAGCAGCCTCGGGAAAGGCACGATACAAGAGACCCAGTACTTC.